This TCR beta chain was retrieved from a study of blood T cell repertoires in COVID-19. Study background: Specimens from acute and convalescent COVID-19 originated in the United States, Italy and Spain.

Germline values: CDR1 SEHNR, CDR2 FQNEAQ (reference sequence). The CDR3 contains 16 residues. V lost 5 bases to trimming and J lost 1 base; unmatched junction nucleotides: 11. Living in about 25 US areas, the participants were between 18 and 89 years of age. Clinical history reported by participants formed the basis on which cohorts were assigned. How the authors handled the data: Quantification of nucleated cells was approximated via reference gene primer amplification. This table comes from immunoSEQ multiplex PCR, and its TCRdb copy is limited to in-frame clones, with some not included. The DNA gave D and trimming, while V, J and clone size come from that table. The sample lists about 270,000 clones, approximately 90% seen once, with 15% to 19% in the top ten.

Sample: PBMCs or T cells enriched from blood (not recorded which). V gene TRBV7-9 combines with J gene TRBJ2-7; 7 nucleotides match TRBD1. The TCR originated in a man between 18 and 35 years old who had recovered from COVID-19. The CDR3 reads CASSRLLDRRSYEQYF. The CDR3 coding sequence is TGTGCCAGCAGCCGTCTCCTGGACAGGCGATCCTACGAGCAGTACTTC.